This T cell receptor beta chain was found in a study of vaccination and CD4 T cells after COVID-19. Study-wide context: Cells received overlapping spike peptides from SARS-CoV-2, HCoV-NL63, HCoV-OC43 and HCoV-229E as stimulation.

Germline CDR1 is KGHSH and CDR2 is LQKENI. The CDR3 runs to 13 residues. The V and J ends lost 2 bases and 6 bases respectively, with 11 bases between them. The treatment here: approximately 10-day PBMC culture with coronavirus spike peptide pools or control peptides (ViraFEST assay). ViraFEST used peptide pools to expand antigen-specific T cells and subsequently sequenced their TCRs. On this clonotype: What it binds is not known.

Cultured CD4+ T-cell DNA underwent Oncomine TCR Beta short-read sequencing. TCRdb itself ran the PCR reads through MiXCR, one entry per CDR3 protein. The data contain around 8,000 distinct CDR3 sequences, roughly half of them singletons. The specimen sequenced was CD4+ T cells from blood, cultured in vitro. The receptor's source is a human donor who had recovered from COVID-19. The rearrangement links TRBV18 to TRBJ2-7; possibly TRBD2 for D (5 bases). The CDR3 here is CASSPTDRGEQYF. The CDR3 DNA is TGTGCCAGCTCACCAACCGACCGGGGCGAGCAGTACTTC.